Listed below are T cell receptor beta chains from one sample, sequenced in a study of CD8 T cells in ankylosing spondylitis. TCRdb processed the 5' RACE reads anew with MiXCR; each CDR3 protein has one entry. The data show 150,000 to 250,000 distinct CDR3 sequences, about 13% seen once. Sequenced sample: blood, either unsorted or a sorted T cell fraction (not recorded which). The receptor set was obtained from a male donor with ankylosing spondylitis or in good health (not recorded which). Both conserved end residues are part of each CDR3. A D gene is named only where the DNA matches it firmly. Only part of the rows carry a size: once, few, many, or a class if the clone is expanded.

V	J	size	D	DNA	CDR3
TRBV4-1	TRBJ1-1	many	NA	TGCGCCAGCAGCCCTCGGGACTTCTACACTGAAGCTTTCTTT	CASSPRDFYTEAFF
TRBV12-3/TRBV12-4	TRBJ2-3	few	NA	TGTGCCAGCAGTTTAAGCTACCCTAGCACAGATACGCAGTATTTT	CASSLSYPSTDTQYF
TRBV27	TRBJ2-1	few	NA	TGTGCCAGCAGTTTAAAGGCCCCTTTCAATGAGCAGTTCTTC	CASSLKAPFNEQFF
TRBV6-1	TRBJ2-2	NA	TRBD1	TGTGCCAGCAGTGATACAGGGGCAACCGGGGAGCTGTTTTTT	CASSDTGATGELFF
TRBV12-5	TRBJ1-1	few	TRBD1	TGTGCTAGTGGTTCACAGGGGCGGGCTGAAGCTTTCTTT	CASGSQGRAEAFF
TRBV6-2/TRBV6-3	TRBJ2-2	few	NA	TGTGCCAGCCAGATGCACACCGGGGAGCTGTTTTTT	CASQMHTGELFF
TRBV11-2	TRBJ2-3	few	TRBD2	TGTGCCAGCAGCCTTTGGGAGCGGGGGGCCTCTTACACAGATACGCAGTATTTT	CASSLWERGASYTDTQYF
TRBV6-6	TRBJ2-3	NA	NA	TGTGCCAGCAGTTACACGCTGGATACGCAGTATTTT	CASSYTLDTQYF
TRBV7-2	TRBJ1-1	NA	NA	TGTGCCAGCAGCCCCCCGGAGGACAAGACTGAAGCTTTCTTT	CASSPPEDKTEAFF
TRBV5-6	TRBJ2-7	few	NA	TGTGCCAGCAGCTTGGCTGCGGGGATGTCCTACGAGCAGTACTTC	CASSLAAGMSYEQYF
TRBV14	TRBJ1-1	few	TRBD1	TGTGCCAGCAGCCAGAACGACAGGGTAGGCACTGAAGCTTTCTTT	CASSQNDRVGTEAFF
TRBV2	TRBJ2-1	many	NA	TGTGCCAGCAGTGAAAATAGCGGCTTTTACAATGAGCAGTTCTTC	CASSENSGFYNEQFF
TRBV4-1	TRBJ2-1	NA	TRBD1	TGCGCCAGCAGCTCGGACAGGGGGCAGCCCAATGAGCAGTTCTTC	CASSSDRGQPNEQFF
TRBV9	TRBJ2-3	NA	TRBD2	TGTGCCAGCAGCGCAGCCTTACTAGCGGGGGGCACAGATACGCAGTATTTT	CASSAALLAGGTDTQYF
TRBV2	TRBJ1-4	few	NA	TGTGCCAGCAGTGAAGCCCTCACGGGGAAGGGTGCTAATGAAAAACTGTTTTTT	CASSEALTGKGANEKLFF
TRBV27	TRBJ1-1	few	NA	TGTGCCAGCAGTTTGAGATATAGCCCCGCAGGGCGGGACACTGAAGCTTTCTTT	CASSLRYSPAGRDTEAFF
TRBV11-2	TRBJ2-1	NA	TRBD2	TGTGCCAGCAGCGCCTTTTTCGGGGGGGCCGCAAATGAGCAGTTCTTC	CASSAFFGGAANEQFF
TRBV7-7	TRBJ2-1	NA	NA	TGTGCCAGCAGCCGGGACTTCTCCTCCTACAATGAGCAGTTCTTC	CASSRDFSSYNEQFF
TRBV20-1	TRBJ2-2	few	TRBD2	TGCAGTGCCCATAGCGGGGGGACCGGGGAGCTGTTTTTT	CSAHSGGTGELFF
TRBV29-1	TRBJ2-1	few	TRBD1	TGCAGCGAGACCCAGGGGGTAGGCAATGAGCAGTTCTTC	CSETQGVGNEQFF
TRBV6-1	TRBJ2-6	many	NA	TGTGCCAGCAGTGCCCAACAGGGTTCTGGGGCCAACGTCCTGACTTTC	CASSAQQGSGANVLTF
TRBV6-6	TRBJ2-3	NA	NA	TGTGCCAGCAGTTACTGGTCAGATACGCAGTATTTT	CASSYWSDTQYF
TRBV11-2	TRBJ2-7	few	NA	TGTGCCAGCAGCGATCAGCGGGTTTCCTACGAGCAGTACTTC	CASSDQRVSYEQYF
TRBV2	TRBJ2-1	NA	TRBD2	TGTGCCAGCAGGGCTAGCGGGGGGATAATTAATGAGCAGTTCTTC	CASRASGGIINEQFF
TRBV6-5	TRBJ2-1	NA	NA	TGTGCCAGCAGTTATCTTCCGAGCGAGGTCAATGAGCAGTTCTTC	CASSYLPSEVNEQFF
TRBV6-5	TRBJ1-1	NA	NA	TGTGCCAGCAGTTCCTCCGACAGGATCGATTTCTTT	CASSSSDRIDFF
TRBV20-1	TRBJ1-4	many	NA	TGCAGTGCTAGAGGGCAGGAAAAACTGTTTTTT	CSARGQEKLFF
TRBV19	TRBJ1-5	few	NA	TGTGCCAGTAGTATGAATGAGGACGACGGATGGGATCAGCCCCAGCATTTT	CASSMNEDDGWDQPQHF
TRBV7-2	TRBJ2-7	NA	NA	TGTGCCAGCAGCTTAGGTGGAGCTAGCCTGTACTTC	CASSLGGASLYF
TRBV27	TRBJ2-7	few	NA	TGTGCCAGCGGTCTCTCGGGGGATCTTGGCGAGCAGTACTTC	CASGLSGDLGEQYF
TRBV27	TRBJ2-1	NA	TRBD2	TGTGCCAGCAGTTTGGGAACTAGCGGGAGAGGGGAGCAGTTCTTC	CASSLGTSGRGEQFF
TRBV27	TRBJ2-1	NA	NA	TGTGCCAGCGGGCTGGGGGCGGGAGAGTACGAGCAGTTCTTC	CASGLGAGEYEQFF
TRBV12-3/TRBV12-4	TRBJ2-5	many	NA	TGTGCCAGCAGTGGGGACTCTCCTAAGGAGACCCAGTACTTC	CASSGDSPKETQYF
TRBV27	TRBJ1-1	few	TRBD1	TGTGCCAGCAGTTTGGTGGGACAGGGGTCTTCCACTGAAGCTTTCTTT	CASSLVGQGSSTEAFF
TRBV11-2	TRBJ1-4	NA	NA	TGTGCCAGCACCTCCCCGTTCGGGAATTTTAATGAAAAACTGTTTTTT	CASTSPFGNFNEKLFF
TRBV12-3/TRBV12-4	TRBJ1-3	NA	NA	TGTGCCAGCAGCGAAAAGGGGACACTAAGCTCTGGAAACACCATATATTTT	CASSEKGTLSSGNTIYF
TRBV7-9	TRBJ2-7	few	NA	TGTGCCAGCAGCTTAGGGGGAGGAGGGATCGACGAGCAGTACTTC	CASSLGGGGIDEQYF
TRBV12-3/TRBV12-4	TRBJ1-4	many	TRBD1	TGTGCCAGCAGTTCCATTACAGGGGCCCTTAATGAAAAACTGTTTTTT	CASSSITGALNEKLFF
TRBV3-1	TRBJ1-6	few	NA	TGTGCCAGCAGCTTCCGAGGGGGTAATTCACCCCTCCACTTT	CASSFRGGNSPLHF
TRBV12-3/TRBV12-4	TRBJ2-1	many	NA	TGTGCCAGCAGTTCCCGAGTACATGAGCAGTTCTTC	CASSSRVHEQFF
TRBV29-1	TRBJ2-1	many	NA	TGCAGCGTGTCTTGGGGTTACAATGAGCAGTTCTTC	CSVSWGYNEQFF
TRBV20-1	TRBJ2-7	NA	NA	TGCAGTGCTAGAGATAGAAGGGCCTACGAGCAGTACTTC	CSARDRRAYEQYF
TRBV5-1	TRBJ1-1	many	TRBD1	TGCGCCAGCAGTTCCGGGACAGGTCCCCTGGTGGAAGCTTTCTTT	CASSSGTGPLVEAFF
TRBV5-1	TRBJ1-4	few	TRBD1	TGCGCCAGCAGCTTGGGCAGGGGGAATGAAAAACTGTTTTTT	CASSLGRGNEKLFF
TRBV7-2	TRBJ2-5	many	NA	TGTGCCAGCAGCTTGCCTCAGGGAAGGTGGCAAGAGACCCAGTACTTC	CASSLPQGRWQETQYF
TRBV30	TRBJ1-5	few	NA	TGTGCCTGGAGTGGAACCGCCAGCAATCAGCCCCAGCATTTT	CAWSGTASNQPQHF
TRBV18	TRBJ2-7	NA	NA	TGTGCCAGCTCACCAACCAGGAACGACGAGCAGTACTTC	CASSPTRNDEQYF
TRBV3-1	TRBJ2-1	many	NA	TGTGCCAGCAGCCCCGGACAGACCCATGTCAATGAGCAGTTCTTC	CASSPGQTHVNEQFF
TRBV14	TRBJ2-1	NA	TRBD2	TGTGCCAGCAGCCACTGGCTAGCGGGGGACAATGAGCAGTTCTTC	CASSHWLAGDNEQFF
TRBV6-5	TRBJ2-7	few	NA	TGTGCCAGCAGTTACAGGAGGAACCCCTACGAGCAGTACTTC	CASSYRRNPYEQYF
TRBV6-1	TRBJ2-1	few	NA	TGTGCCAGCAGTGAATTGGGCAATGAGCAGTTCTTC	CASSELGNEQFF
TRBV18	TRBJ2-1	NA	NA	TGTGCCAGCTCACCGCCCATTGGGGTGGGGAATGAGCAGTTCTTC	CASSPPIGVGNEQFF
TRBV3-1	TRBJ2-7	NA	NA	TGTGCCAGCAGCCAAGATGGGGGAGCATCCTACGAGCAGTACTTC	CASSQDGGASYEQYF
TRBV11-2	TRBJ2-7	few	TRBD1	TGTGCCAGCAAATCGGGGACAGGCTGGATTGAGCAGTACTTC	CASKSGTGWIEQYF
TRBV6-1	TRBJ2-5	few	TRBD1	TGTGCCAGCAGTCCCGGACAGGCCATGGGGGAGACCCAGTACTTC	CASSPGQAMGETQYF
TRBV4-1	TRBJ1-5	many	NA	TGCGCCAGCAGCCAAGAGGCCAGCTATCAGCCCCAGCATTTT	CASSQEASYQPQHF
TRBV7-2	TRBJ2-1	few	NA	TGTGCCAGCAGCTCTGACTACCGACCGAGCTCCTACAATGAGCAGTTCTTC	CASSSDYRPSSYNEQFF
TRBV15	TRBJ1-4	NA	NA	TGTGCCACCAGCGGGCTAGTCGGGACTAATGAAAAACTGTTTTTT	CATSGLVGTNEKLFF
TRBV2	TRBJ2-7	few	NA	TGTGCCAGCACCCGACCGGTGAGCTCCTACGAGCAGTACTTC	CASTRPVSSYEQYF
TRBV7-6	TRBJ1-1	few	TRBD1	TGTGCCAGCAGTTTCGCAGGGGGTGAAGCTTTCTTT	CASSFAGGEAFF